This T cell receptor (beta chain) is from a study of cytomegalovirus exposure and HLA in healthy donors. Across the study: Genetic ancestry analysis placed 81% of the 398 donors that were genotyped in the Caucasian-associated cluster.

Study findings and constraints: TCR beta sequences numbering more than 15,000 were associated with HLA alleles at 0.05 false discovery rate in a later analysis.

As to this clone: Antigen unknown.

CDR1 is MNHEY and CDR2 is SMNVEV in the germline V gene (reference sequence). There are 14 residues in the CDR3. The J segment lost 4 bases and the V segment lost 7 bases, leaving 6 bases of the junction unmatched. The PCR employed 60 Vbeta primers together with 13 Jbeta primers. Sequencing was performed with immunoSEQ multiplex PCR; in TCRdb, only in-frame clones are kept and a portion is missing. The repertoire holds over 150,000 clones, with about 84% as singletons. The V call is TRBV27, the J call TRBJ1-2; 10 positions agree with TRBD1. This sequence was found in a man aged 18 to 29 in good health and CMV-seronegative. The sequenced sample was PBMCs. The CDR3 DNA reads TGTGCCAGCAAACCCGGGACAGGGGTCTATGGCTACACCTTC. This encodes CASKPGTGVYGYTF.